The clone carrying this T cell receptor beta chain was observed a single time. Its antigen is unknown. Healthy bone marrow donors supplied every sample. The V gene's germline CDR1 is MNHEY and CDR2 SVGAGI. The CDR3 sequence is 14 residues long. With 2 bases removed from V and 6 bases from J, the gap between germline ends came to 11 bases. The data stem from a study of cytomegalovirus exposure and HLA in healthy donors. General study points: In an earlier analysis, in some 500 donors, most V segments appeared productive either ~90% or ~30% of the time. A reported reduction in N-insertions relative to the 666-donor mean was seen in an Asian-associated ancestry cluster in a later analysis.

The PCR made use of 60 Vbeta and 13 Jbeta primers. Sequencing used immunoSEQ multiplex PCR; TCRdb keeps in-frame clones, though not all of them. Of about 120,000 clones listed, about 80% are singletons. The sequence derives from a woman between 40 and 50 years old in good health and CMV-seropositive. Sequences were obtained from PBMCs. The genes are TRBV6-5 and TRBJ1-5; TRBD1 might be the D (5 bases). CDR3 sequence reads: CASSYGQGSQPQHF. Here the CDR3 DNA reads TGTGCCAGCAGTTACGGTCAGGGAAGTCAGCCCCAGCATTTT.